The TCR beta chain under discussion was sequenced for a study of cytomegalovirus exposure and HLA in healthy donors. Regarding the study as a whole: Reports indicate that TCR beta sequences accurately predicted the HLA-A and HLA-B alleles of most subjects. With DRB1 most and HLA-C fewest, TCR association rates differed between HLA loci in a later analysis.

V was pared by 8 bases and J by 0 bases, with 9 bases of the junction left unmatched. The CDR3 runs to 15 residues. Germline CDR1 and CDR2: MNHNS and SASEGT. In regard to this clone: Its cognate antigen is unknown. Other DNA sequences in the sample encode the same CDR3.

A multiplex PCR was run with 60 Vbeta primers and 13 Jbeta primers. Per the authors' pipeline: The count from a later analysis was 70 million to 85 million unique TCR beta chains, some 12 million of them shared. Only in-frame clones appear in the TCRdb table, and some are missing; sequencing was by immunoSEQ multiplex PCR. V, J and clone size reflect that table, while D and trimming were determined from the DNA. The sample lists roughly 100,000 clones, about 13% occurring once. The gene calls are TRBV6-1 and TRBJ1-1, with 7 positions matching TRBD1. The origin of this receptor is a man aged 35 to 55 in good health and CMV-seropositive. Sample: PBMCs. This CDR3 reads CASGRGQTMNTEAFF. Here the CDR3 DNA reads TGTGCCAGCGGTCGGGGACAGACCATGAACACTGAAGCTTTCTTT.